This T cell receptor beta chain appears in the sequencing data of a study of T cells in localized non-small cell lung cancer. Deletions cut 2 bases from V and 1 base from J, with 8 bases between. This CDR3 contains 14 residues. Germline-derived CDR1 and CDR2 are SEHNR and FQNEAQ (reference sequence). Assay: immunoSEQ multiplex PCR; the TCRdb copy retains only in-frame clones and omits some. The table records tens of thousands of clones, about 90% of them present only once. The sequenced sample was peripheral blood, obtained before any cancer treatment. The chain has TRBV7-9 and TRBJ1-1, with D uncertain. This TCR was recovered from a woman aged 40-70 years with stage I lung adenocarcinoma. DNA for the CDR3: TGTGCCAGCAGCTTATCGGAGGGGAACACTGAAGCTTTCTTT. The encoded protein is CASSLSEGNTEAFF. The complete variable domain, with remaining parts taken from reference TRBV7-9 and TRBJ1-1, reads DTGVSQNPRHKITKRGQNVTFRCDPISEHNRLYWYRQTLGQGPEFLTYFQNEAQLEKSRLLSDRFSAERPKGSFSTLEIQRTEQGDSAMYLCASSLSEGNTEAFFGQGTRLTVV.